What follows are 31 T cell receptor beta chains derived from one specimen sequenced in a study of cytomegalovirus exposure and HLA in healthy donors (dated by TCRdb to about 2017). The library was built by means of the immunoSEQ multiplex PCR assay. A mixture of 60 forward primers for TCR Vbeta segments and 13 reverse primers for TCR Jbeta segments was used in the multiplex PCR. Sourced from immuneACCESS, this table was stored by TCRdb with only in-frame sequences that have V and J called. A share of the clones is absent; for the studies checked, an unresolved V gene accounts for under half, and the remainder has no known explanation. For this sample there are 150,000 to 200,000 clones; about 81% appear just once. 2% to 2.5% of the sample belongs to the ten largest clones. What was sequenced was PBMCs. These receptors came from a woman aged 30 to 39 in good health and CMV-seronegative.

This chain uses TRBV6-5 with TRBJ1-1; D might be TRBD1 (6 bases). The germline V gene encodes CDR1 MNHEY and CDR2 SVGAGI. This CDR3 comprises 14 residues. Trimming removed 6 bases from V and 0 bases from J, with 11 bases in between. CDR3 residues: CASRSTGMNTEAFF. The CDR3 DNA follows: TGTGCCAGCAGGAGTACAGGGATGAACACTGAAGCTTTCTTT.

This chain links TRBV4-3 with TRBJ2-3, with 13 bases lining up with TRBD2. The CDR3 contains 16 residues. The trim removed 1 base at V and 4 bases at J, leaving 2 bases unmatched. Germline V gene sequence: CDR1 LGHNA, CDR2 YSLEER. CDR3 protein: CASSQGGTSGADTQYF. The CDR3 DNA sequence: TGCGCCAGCAGCCAAGGCGGGACTAGCGGGGCAGATACGCAGTATTTT.

Turning to this clone: An end of the junction does not agree with germline; a read error may underlie this. The chain uses TRBV7-9 and TRBJ1-6; 7 bases fit TRBD1. This CDR3 comprises 14 residues. Germline V lookup: CDR1 SEHNR, CDR2 FQNEAQ (reference sequence). The CDR3 region is CSSSSGTADSPLHF. CDR3 DNA: TGTTCCAGCAGCTCCGGGACAGCGGATTCACCCCTCCACTTT.

The chain joins TRBV6-1 to TRBJ2-3, with a tentative D call TRBD2 (6 bases). CDR3 length: 14 amino acids. Germline values: CDR1 MNHNS, CDR2 SASEGT. Trimming left V 5 bases short and J 2 bases short, with 11 bases between. CDR3 nucleotide sequence: TGTGCCAGCAGTTTAGGACTAACCACAGATACGCAGTATTTT. The encoded protein is CASSLGLTTDTQYF.

The chain links TRBV27 to TRBJ1-2, with D uncertain. V lost 0 bases, J lost 4 bases, and 6 bases lay in between. This CDR3 comprises 13 residues. CDR1 is MNHEY, CDR2 SMNVEV, per germline (reference sequence). The CDR3 DNA is TGTGCCAGCAGTTTATCCCCGGTCTATGGCTACACCTTC. It encodes CASSLSPVYGYTF.

The chain employs TRBV7-2 and TRBJ2-7; weak D call: TRBD1 (5 bases). CDR3 length: 15 residues. The germline V gene encodes CDR1 SGHTA and CDR2 FQGNSA. V lost 4 bases and J lost 2, with 15 bases in between. The CDR3 sequence: CASSSDQGYPYEQYF. As DNA, the CDR3 is TGTGCCAGCAGCTCAGATCAGGGTTACCCCTACGAGCAGTACTTC.

The gene calls are TRBV11-2 and TRBJ2-5, with D possibly TRBD2 on 7 matching bases. The CDR3 sequence is 18 residues long. The germline gives CDR1 SGHAT, CDR2 FQNNGV. V was shortened by 1 base and J by 2 bases, with 20 bases between the two germline ends. CDR3 protein: CASSLVTSGGAVQETQYF. In DNA form, the CDR3 reads TGTGCCAGCAGCTTAGTTACTAGTGGGGGGGCGGTACAAGAGACCCAGTACTTC.

The chain is built from TRBV2 and TRBJ2-1, with 9 bases aligning to TRBD1. The CDR3 has 14 residues. V was pared by 4 bases and J by 5 bases, with 3 bases of the junction left unmatched. Germline V gives CDR1 SNHLY, CDR2 FYNNEI. As DNA, the CDR3 is TGTGCCAGCAGTGCCCGGGACAGGGACAATGAGCAGTTCTTC. Protein: CASSARDRDNEQFF.

The chain employs TRBV10-3 and TRBJ1-1; maybe TRBD1 (5 bases). V lost 4 bases and J 1 base, leaving 13 bases between the germline ends. Per the germline V gene, CDR1 is ENHRY and CDR2 is SYGVKD. CDR3 length: 15 amino acids. The CDR3 bases are TGTGCCATCAGTGTGGGAGCGGGGCCGAACACTGAAGCTTTCTTT. Amino acid sequence: CAISVGAGPNTEAFF.

This clone came up once. Germline is not matched at one junction end, which may reflect a read error. The V call is TRBV4-1, the J call TRBJ2-4; 9 nucleotides align to TRBD1. The CDR3 has 15 amino acids. Per germline, CDR1 MGHRA and CDR2 YSYEKL. The CDR3: CASSSGQGPKNSQYF. The CDR3 DNA is TGCGCCAGCAGCTCGGGACAGGGCCCGAAAAACAGTCAGTACTTC.

The J gene is TRBJ1-1, the V gene TRBV7-3; TRBD1 might be the D (5 bases). The germline V gene has CDR1 SGHTA and CDR2 FQGTGA. Trimming removed 0 bases at V and 0 bases at J, with 17 bases between. CDR3 length: 18 amino acids. CDR3 region: CASSLTTTRQSLNTEAFF. Here the CDR3 DNA reads TGTGCCAGCAGCTTAACGACCACGAGACAGTCTTTGAACACTGAAGCTTTCTTT.

J is TRBJ2-7 and V is TRBV7-9, with 9 bases that match TRBD1. The CDR3 loop spans 13 amino acids. With V trimmed by 6 bases and J by 3 bases, 3 bases remained unmatched. Germline lookup yields CDR1 SEHNR and CDR2 FQNEAQ (reference sequence). The CDR3 DNA reads as TGTGCCAGCAGGGCGACAGGGGGCTACGAGCAGTACTTC. Residues: CASRATGGYEQYF.

The chain links TRBV7-6 to TRBJ2-1, with 9 bases fitting TRBD2. Germline assignment: CDR1 SGHVS and CDR2 FNYEAQ. The J segment lost 8 bases and the V segment lost 5 bases, leaving 10 bases of the junction unmatched. The CDR3 sequence is 15 residues long. The CDR3 region is CASSISGGGSYEQFF. The DNA for the CDR3 is TGTGCCAGCAGCATTAGCGGGGGCGGATCGTATGAGCAGTTCTTC.

This clone came up once. The V call is TRBV28, the J call TRBJ1-4, with TRBD1 matching over 10 bases. The CDR3 sequence is 19 residues long. V was clipped by 7 bases and J by 0 bases; unmatched bases: 14. Germline loops: CDR1 MDHEN, CDR2 SYDVKM. CDR3 residues: CASNTTPRTGGPTNEKLFF. DNA of the CDR3: TGTGCCAGCAATACGACGCCAAGGACAGGGGGGCCAACTAATGAAAAACTGTTTTTT.

The chain joins TRBV7-2 to TRBJ2-7; tentatively, D is TRBD2 (5 bases). V shed 1 base and J shed 0 bases, with 7 bases lying between them. The CDR3 contains 14 residues. Germline-derived CDR1 and CDR2 are SGHTA and FQGNSA. The chain's CDR3 is CASSLVTSSYEQYF. The CDR3 nucleotides read TGTGCCAGCAGCTTAGTAACTAGCTCCTACGAGCAGTACTTC.

This clone was counted once. At one boundary the junction diverges from the germline segment, which might be a read error. This chain links TRBV7-9 with TRBJ1-6; TRBD1 might be the D (6 bases). Germline CDR1 and CDR2: SEHNR and FQNEAQ (reference sequence). This CDR3 has 14 amino acids. The CDR3 DNA follows: TGTTCCAGCAGCCCGACAGGACATAATTCACCCCTCCACTTT. Amino acids: CSSSPTGHNSPLHF.

This chain connects TRBV29-1 to TRBJ1-1; maybe TRBD1 (5 bases). V was clipped by 4 bases and J by 4 bases, with 13 bases between them. This CDR3 region has 13 residues. The germline V gene encodes CDR1 SQVTM and CDR2 ANQGSEA. The CDR3 spells CSVVDTRGTEAFF. The CDR3 DNA sequence: TGCAGCGTTGTGGACACCCGAGGCACTGAAGCTTTCTTT.

The chain couples TRBV9 to TRBJ2-6, with 14 positions matching TRBD2. Trimming at V came to 4 bases and at J to 0 bases, leaving 9 bases not matched to a gene. The germline gives CDR1 SGDLS, CDR2 YYNGEE. This CDR3 has 20 residues. The CDR3 loop is CASSHRLAGGPGSGANVLTF. The DNA of the CDR3 is TGTGCCAGCAGCCACCGACTAGCGGGAGGGCCAGGCTCTGGGGCCAACGTCCTGACTTTC.

The chain carries TRBV7-2 and TRBJ2-5, with TRBD1 matching over 7 bases. Germline assignment: CDR1 SGHTA and CDR2 FQGNSA. The length of the CDR3 is 13 residues. Trimming cost V 3 bases and J 3 bases; bases outside gene matches: 1. For the CDR3, the DNA is TGTGCCAGCAGCTTTCAGGGGGAAGAGACCCAGTACTTC. Its translation is CASSFQGEETQYF.

This sequence joins TRBV6-4 and TRBJ1-1; possible D gene TRBD1, 5 bases. With 4 bases removed from V and 6 bases from J, the gap between germline ends came to 12 bases. Germline assignment: CDR1 MRHNA and CDR2 SNTAGT. This CDR3 comprises 13 residues. The CDR3 is CASSGQPGSEAFF. DNA for the CDR3: TGTGCCAGCAGTGGGCAGCCAGGGTCTGAAGCTTTCTTT.

The chain carries TRBV6-5 and TRBJ1-4; 8 positions agree with TRBD1. The CDR3 runs 15 residues. Per the germline V gene, CDR1 is MNHEY and CDR2 is SVGAGI. Germline trimming cut 0 bases from V and 8 bases from J; bases unmatched to any gene: 5. Here the CDR3 DNA reads TGTGCCAGCAGTTACTCGGGACAGGCTTGGGAAAAACTGTTTTTT. Its protein is CASSYSGQAWEKLFF.

This clone was picked up a small number of times. This chain links TRBV28 with TRBJ2-4, with no clear D. Germline V CDR1 and CDR2: MDHEN, SYDVKM. V lost 2 bases and J 2 bases, leaving 7 bases between the germline ends. This CDR3 has 14 residues. The CDR3 loop reads CASSLAATKNIQYF. The CDR3 DNA follows: TGTGCCAGCAGTTTAGCAGCGACCAAAAACATTCAGTACTTC.

J is TRBJ1-1 and V is TRBV15; D might be TRBD1 (5 bases). This CDR3 comprises 15 residues. Per germline, CDR1 LNHNV and CDR2 YYDKDF (reference sequence). V lost 8 bases and J 4 bases, leaving 20 bases between the germline ends. The CDR3 bases are TGTGCCACCCGATTCGAGGGCCGGGGGATCACTGAAGCTTTCTTT. Protein product: CATRFEGRGITEAFF. Together with reference TRBV15 and TRBJ1-1, the CDR3 gives the full variable domain: DAMVIQNPRYQVTQFGKPVTLSCSQTLNHNVMYWYQQKSSQAPKLLFHYYDKDFNNEADTPDNFQSRRPNTSFCFLDIRSPGLGDTAMYLCATRFEGRGITEAFFGQGTRLTVV.

The chain joins TRBV28 to TRBJ2-1; TRBD2 aligns across 7 bases. Germline assignment: CDR1 MDHEN and CDR2 SYDVKM. After removal of 6 bases from V and 8 bases from J, the junction contained 10 bases not matched to a gene. The CDR3 contains 14 residues. DNA for the CDR3: TGTGCCAGCAGGACGGGGGGTAAGGCCCATGAGCAGTTCTTC. It translates to CASRTGGKAHEQFF.

This sequence joins TRBV7-9 and TRBJ2-4; TRBD1 matches 11 bases. Trimming cost V 1 base and J 4 bases; bases outside gene matches: 6. This CDR3 contains 17 residues. Germline assignment: CDR1 SEHNR and CDR2 FQNEAQ (reference sequence). Here the CDR3 DNA reads TGTGCCAGCAGCTTAGATACCGGGACAGGGGGTAAAAACATTCAGTACTTC. As protein: CASSLDTGTGGKNIQYF. The variable domain in full, with the rest retrieved from reference TRBV7-9 and TRBJ2-4, is DTGVSQNPRHKITKRGQNVTFRCDPISEHNRLYWYRQTLGQGPEFLTYFQNEAQLEKSRLLSDRFSAERPKGSFSTLEIQRTEQGDSAMYLCASSLDTGTGGKNIQYFGAGTRLSVL.

V and J are TRBV28 and TRBJ2-7; perhaps TRBD1 as D (6 bases). Trimming cost V 8 bases and J 0 bases, with 17 bases left between them. The germline V gene has CDR1 MDHEN and CDR2 SYDVKM. The CDR3 runs to 15 residues. CDR3 in DNA: TGTGCCAGCGGCCTCAGGGGCGCCCCCTCCTACGAGCAGTACTTC. Translated: CASGLRGAPSYEQYF.

About this clone: Germline and junction disagree at one end, which may indicate a read error. This chain joins TRBV27 and TRBJ2-1; weak D call: TRBD1 (5 bases). The CDR3 loop spans 11 amino acids. Germline CDR1 and CDR2: MNHEY and SMNVEV (reference sequence). CDR3 coding DNA: TGTGCCAGCAGTTTAGGGGCATACTGGGTCTTC. Translated: CASSLGAYWVF.

This rearrangement joins TRBV28 to TRBJ2-7; D is undetermined. V lost 1 base and J 6 bases, leaving 7 bases between the germline ends. The CDR3 has 12 residues. CDR1 and CDR2 from the germline V gene are MDHEN and SYDVKM. CDR3 in amino acids: CASSLLRSEQYF. The CDR3 DNA reads TGTGCCAGCAGTTTATTGAGGAGCGAGCAGTACTTC.

This clone has just a few counts. In the same sample, other DNA sequences code for this CDR3. The chain uses TRBV6-1 and TRBJ2-7; no clear D gene. Trimming stripped 6 bases from V and 3 bases from J, with 6 bases between. Per germline, CDR1 MNHNS and CDR2 SASEGT. This CDR3 comprises 11 residues. CDR3 bases: TGTGCCAGCAGCGACAACTACGAGCAGTACTTC. It specifies CASSDNYEQYF.

The V call is TRBV10-3, the J call TRBJ2-5; perhaps TRBD1 as D (6 bases). The CDR3 sequence is 13 residues long. Trimming removed 7 bases from V and 4 bases from J, with 13 bases in between. CDR1 and CDR2 from the germline V gene are ENHRY and SYGVKD. CDR3 amino acids: CAITGTQGETQYF. The CDR3 nucleotides read TGTGCCATCACAGGGACACAGGGAGAGACCCAGTACTTC.

This chain connects TRBV28 to TRBJ2-7, with 7 bases matching TRBD2. Germline assignment: CDR1 MDHEN and CDR2 SYDVKM. Unmatched junction bases numbered 7, after V lost 3 bases and J lost 2 bases. The CDR3 has 15 residues. CDR3 DNA: TGTGCCAGCAGTTTTAGGTGGGAGGGTACCTACGAGCAGTACTTC. Protein product: CASSFRWEGTYEQYF.